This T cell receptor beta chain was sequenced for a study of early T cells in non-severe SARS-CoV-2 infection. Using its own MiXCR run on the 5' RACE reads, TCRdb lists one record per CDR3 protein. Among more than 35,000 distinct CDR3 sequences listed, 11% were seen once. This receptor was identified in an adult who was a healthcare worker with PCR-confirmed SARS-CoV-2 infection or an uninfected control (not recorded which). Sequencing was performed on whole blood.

In DNA, the CDR3 is TGTGCCAGCACCCCGGGACAGGGCTACGAGCAGTACTTC. It yields the protein CASTPGQGYEQYF. This rearrangement joins TRBV28 to TRBJ2-7, with 9 bases aligning to TRBD1. The trim removed 7 bases at V and 3 bases at J, leaving 4 bases unmatched. The CDR3 contains 13 residues. CDR1 and CDR2 (germline): MDHEN, SYDVKM.